This is a list of T cell receptor beta chains from one sample in a study of blood T cell repertoires in COVID-19. TCRdb keeps only in-frame clones here, not all; method: immunoSEQ multiplex PCR. Of around 230,000 clones in the sample, 86% were seen once. Source material: peripheral blood. The receptors stem from a man in his forties or fifties with COVID-19, enrolled during active disease. CDR3s include the opening cysteine and the closing phenylalanine or tryptophan. A D gene is named only where the DNA matches it firmly. Size tells how often a clone was seen (once, few, many) or the class of an expanded clone, and some rows leave it out.

abundance: .
d_gene: TRBD1
j_gene: TRBJ1-5
v_gene: TRBV19
CDR3nt: TGTGCCAGTAAGGACAGGACTTACAATCAGCCCCAGCATTTT
CDR3aa: CASKDRTYNQPQHF

abundance: .
d_gene: TRBD2
j_gene: TRBJ2-1
v_gene: TRBV6-5
CDR3nt: TGTGCCAGCAGCGCTAGCGGGGCGGATTACAATGAGCAGTTCTTC
CDR3aa: CASSASGADYNEQFF

abundance: .
d_gene: TRBD2
j_gene: TRBJ2-7
v_gene: TRBV5-8
CDR3nt: TGTGCCAGCAGCTTGTGGGGGACTAGGCCGTTCGAGCAGTACTTC
CDR3aa: CASSLWGTRPFEQYF

abundance: .
d_gene: .
j_gene: TRBJ1-2
v_gene: TRBV6-5
CDR3nt: TGTGCCAGCAGTTACTCGTCAGGGGCGGATTATGGCTACACCTTC
CDR3aa: CASSYSSGADYGYTF

abundance: .
d_gene: .
j_gene: TRBJ2-1
v_gene: TRBV5-4
CDR3nt: TGTGCCAGCAGCCTGTTGGGGGCCTTCTCCTACAATGAGCAGTTCTTC
CDR3aa: CASSLLGAFSYNEQFF

abundance: .
d_gene: .
j_gene: TRBJ2-7
v_gene: TRBV4-1
CDR3nt: TGCGCCAGCAGCCAAGGAATTGGACTGAGCTACGAGCAGTACTTC
CDR3aa: CASSQGIGLSYEQYF

abundance: .
d_gene: .
j_gene: TRBJ2-7
v_gene: TRBV25-1
CDR3nt: TGTGCCAGCAGTGGACCCCTTGCGGGCGAGCAGTACTTC
CDR3aa: CASSGPLAGEQYF

abundance: .
d_gene: .
j_gene: TRBJ2-7
v_gene: TRBV2
CDR3nt: TGTGCCAGCCTATCCCGGGACATCGCCTACGAGCAGTACTTC
CDR3aa: CASLSRDIAYEQYF

abundance: .
d_gene: .
j_gene: TRBJ2-6
v_gene: TRBV19
CDR3nt: TGTGCCAGTAGTATCGCCGGGACAACTTACCTCTCTGGGGCCAACGTCCTGACTTTC
CDR3aa: CASSIAGTTYLSGANVLTF

abundance: .
d_gene: TRBD2
j_gene: TRBJ2-7
v_gene: TRBV5-6
CDR3nt: TGTGCCAGCAGCTTAGTAGGACTAGCGGGAGCCGAGCAGTACTTC
CDR3aa: CASSLVGLAGAEQYF

abundance: .
d_gene: .
j_gene: TRBJ2-3
v_gene: TRBV10-2
CDR3nt: TGCGCCAGCACACGGACAGAAGATACGCAGTATTTT
CDR3aa: CASTRTEDTQYF

abundance: .
d_gene: TRBD1
j_gene: TRBJ2-7
v_gene: TRBV3-1/TRBV3-2
CDR3nt: TGTGCCAGCAGCTCTCAACCGGGACAGGGGGCGGGTGAGCAGTACTTC
CDR3aa: CASSSQPGQGAGEQYF

abundance: .
d_gene: TRBD1
j_gene: TRBJ2-7
v_gene: TRBV5-5
CDR3nt: TGTGCCAGCAGCTTTACCGGGACAGGGTATTACGACGAGCAGTACTTC
CDR3aa: CASSFTGTGYYDEQYF

abundance: .
d_gene: .
j_gene: TRBJ2-2
v_gene: TRBV5-8
CDR3nt: TGTGCCAGCAGCTTTAGCGGAATCAACACCGGGGAGCTGTTTTTT
CDR3aa: CASSFSGINTGELFF

abundance: .
d_gene: .
j_gene: TRBJ2-3
v_gene: TRBV29-1
CDR3nt: TGCAGCGTAGGTCAGGCCAGCACAGATACGCAGTATTTT
CDR3aa: CSVGQASTDTQYF

abundance: .
d_gene: TRBD1
j_gene: TRBJ1-1
v_gene: TRBV5-1
CDR3nt: TGCGCCAGCAGCTTGGGGACAGGGGGCGGTGAAGCTTTCTTT
CDR3aa: CASSLGTGGGEAFF

abundance: .
d_gene: .
j_gene: TRBJ2-3
v_gene: TRBV6-5
CDR3nt: TGTGCCAGCACTAAAACGCGGGGTGACACGCAGTATTTT
CDR3aa: CASTKTRGDTQYF

abundance: .
d_gene: .
j_gene: TRBJ1-3
v_gene: TRBV7-6
CDR3nt: TGTGCCAGCATCCCCTTCGACCGGCAGGCGAGCTCTGGAAACACCATATATTTT
CDR3aa: CASIPFDRQASSGNTIYF

abundance: .
d_gene: TRBD1
j_gene: TRBJ1-1
v_gene: TRBV11-2
CDR3nt: TGTGCCAGCAGCTTCGGGGACAGGGGTCCGAACACTGAAGCTTTCTTT
CDR3aa: CASSFGDRGPNTEAFF

abundance: .
d_gene: .
j_gene: TRBJ2-7
v_gene: TRBV6-6
CDR3nt: TGTGCCAGCAGGGAGGTAGACTCCTACGAGCAGTACTTC
CDR3aa: CASREVDSYEQYF

abundance: .
d_gene: .
j_gene: TRBJ1-5
v_gene: TRBV11-2
CDR3nt: TGTGCCAGCAGCGCAGGGAATTCAGGTCAGCCCCAGCATTTT
CDR3aa: CASSAGNSGQPQHF

abundance: .
d_gene: TRBD1
j_gene: TRBJ2-1
v_gene: TRBV4-2
CDR3nt: TGTGCCAGCAGCGAACCGGGACAGGGGAACAATGAGCAGTTCTTC
CDR3aa: CASSEPGQGNNEQFF

abundance: .
d_gene: TRBD1
j_gene: TRBJ1-5
v_gene: TRBV5-6
CDR3nt: TGTGCCAGCAGCCTTGGACAGGGTATGAGCAATCAGCCCCAGCATTTT
CDR3aa: CASSLGQGMSNQPQHF

abundance: .
d_gene: .
j_gene: TRBJ1-1
v_gene: TRBV9
CDR3nt: TGTGCCAGCAGCGTACAAACAGGGCCTCGTGAAGCTTTCTTT
CDR3aa: CASSVQTGPREAFF

abundance: .
d_gene: TRBD1
j_gene: TRBJ1-6
v_gene: TRBV4-3
CDR3nt: TGCGCCAGCAGCCAGACAGGACAGGGAGGCTCCTATAATTCACCCCTCCACTTT
CDR3aa: CASSQTGQGGSYNSPLHF

abundance: .
d_gene: .
j_gene: TRBJ1-1
v_gene: TRBV27
CDR3nt: TGTGCCAGCAGTTTTTTCGTATACACTGAAGCTTTCTTT
CDR3aa: CASSFFVYTEAFF

abundance: .
d_gene: TRBD2
j_gene: TRBJ2-7
v_gene: TRBV5-1
CDR3nt: TGCGCCAGCAGCCCACTGACTAGCGGGAAGTTATACGAGCAGTACTTC
CDR3aa: CASSPLTSGKLYEQYF

abundance: .
d_gene: TRBD2
j_gene: TRBJ2-7
v_gene: TRBV5-1
CDR3nt: TGCGCCAGCAGCTTAAGACCCGTCGGACTAGCGGTTTCCGTCTACGAGCAGTACTTC
CDR3aa: CASSLRPVGLAVSVYEQYF

abundance: .
d_gene: TRBD2
j_gene: TRBJ2-1
v_gene: TRBV5-1
CDR3nt: TGCGCCAGCAGCGCCTCCGGGACTAGCGGCTACAATGAGCAGTTCTTC
CDR3aa: CASSASGTSGYNEQFF

abundance: .
d_gene: TRBD2
j_gene: TRBJ2-1
v_gene: TRBV7-9
CDR3nt: TGTGCCAGCAGTTCTAGCGGGAGGGTCGGTGAGCAGTTCTTC
CDR3aa: CASSSSGRVGEQFF

abundance: .
d_gene: TRBD1
j_gene: TRBJ1-6
v_gene: TRBV6-6
CDR3nt: TGTGCCAGCAGTTACTTAGGGACAGGGAATTCACCCCTCCACTTT
CDR3aa: CASSYLGTGNSPLHF

abundance: .
d_gene: TRBD2
j_gene: TRBJ2-3
v_gene: TRBV6-2/TRBV6-3
CDR3nt: TGTGCCAGCAGTTACTCTTCAGGTATAGCGGGGGCCAGCACAGATACGCAGTATTTT
CDR3aa: CASSYSSGIAGASTDTQYF

abundance: .
d_gene: .
j_gene: TRBJ2-3
v_gene: TRBV7-9
CDR3nt: TGTGCCAGCAGCTTGGGCAGGGGTCCAGATACGCAGTATTTT
CDR3aa: CASSLGRGPDTQYF

abundance: few
d_gene: .
j_gene: TRBJ1-2
v_gene: TRBV19
CDR3nt: TGTGCCAGTAGTATAGCTGCAGGGCCCAACTATGGCTACACCTTC
CDR3aa: CASSIAAGPNYGYTF

abundance: .
d_gene: TRBD1
j_gene: TRBJ1-4
v_gene: TRBV2
CDR3nt: TGTGCCAGCACCTCAGGGGGAGGACGGCGGGGCGGACTGTTTTTT
CDR3aa: CASTSGGGRRGGLFF

abundance: .
d_gene: TRBD2
j_gene: TRBJ2-3
v_gene: TRBV7-3
CDR3nt: TGTGCCAGCAGCCCAATAGCGGGAGGCCAGGGTGCTACGCAGTATTTT
CDR3aa: CASSPIAGGQGATQYF

abundance: .
d_gene: TRBD1
j_gene: TRBJ1-4
v_gene: TRBV5-1
CDR3nt: TGCGCCAGCAGCTGGCTGACAGGGTCAACTAATGAAAAACTGTTTTTT
CDR3aa: CASSWLTGSTNEKLFF

abundance: once
d_gene: .
j_gene: TRBJ1-2
v_gene: TRBV6-5
CDR3nt: TGTGCCAGCAGCGCTACGACAGTCTATGGCTACACCTTC
CDR3aa: CASSATTVYGYTF

abundance: .
d_gene: .
j_gene: TRBJ1-4
v_gene: TRBV14
CDR3nt: TGTGCCAGCAGCCTCCTCCTCGGCCAGGGTGGCGAAAAACTGTTTTTT
CDR3aa: CASSLLLGQGGEKLFF

abundance: .
d_gene: TRBD1
j_gene: TRBJ2-5
v_gene: TRBV4-3
CDR3nt: TGCGCCAGCAGCCAAGTCCCTTATGACAGGGCGCTAGGGGTGACCCAGTACTTC
CDR3aa: CASSQVPYDRALGVTQYF